A single sample gave rise to the 13 T cell receptor beta chains below, sequenced in a study of blood T cell repertoires in COVID-19. Clones were sequenced by immunoSEQ multiplex PCR, and TCRdb holds only the in-frame ones, with some missing. The sample shows 270,000 or so clones, approximately 88% of them seen only once. The sample comprised peripheral blood. The receptors come from a human donor with COVID-19, enrolled during active disease. The donor label of this sample is uncertain.

In DNA form, the CDR3 reads TGTGCCAGCAGTCCACGGGACTCCAAATCTGAGCAGTACTTC. Translating it yields CASSPRDSKSEQYF. This chain connects TRBV11-3 to TRBJ2-7; D is possibly TRBD2 (6 bases). Germline V gene data show CDR1 as SGHNT and CDR2 as YENEEA. V was cut by 6 bases and J by 7 bases, with 19 bases left in between. The CDR3 is 14 residues long. Variable domain in full (rest from reference TRBV11-3 and TRBJ2-7): EAGVVQSPRYKIIEKKQPVAFWCNPISGHNTLYWYLQNLGQGPELLIRYENEEAVDDSQLPKDRFSAERLKGVDSTLKIQPAELGDSAVYLCASSPRDSKSEQYFGPGTRLTVT.

V is TRBV19 and J is TRBJ1-3, with 7 nucleotides matching TRBD1. The CDR3 contains 15 residues. The trim removed 5 bases at V and 5 bases at J, leaving 9 bases unmatched. Looked up from germline, CDR1 is LNHDA and CDR2 is SQIVND (reference sequence). DNA for the CDR3: TGTGCCAGTAGTCTCAGGGGGATGTCTAGAAACACCATATATTTT. The encoded protein is CASSLRGMSRNTIYF.

This chain uses TRBV10-3 with TRBJ1-1; no firm D call. CDR1 ENHRY and CDR2 SYGVKD come from the germline V gene. This CDR3 has 13 residues. Trimming removed 8 bases at V and 0 bases at J, with 10 bases between. The CDR3 nucleotides read TGTGCCATCGGGCGCGTCTTGAACACTGAAGCTTTCTTT. Protein product: CAIGRVLNTEAFF.

This chain uses TRBV6-6 with TRBJ2-2; a weak D match, TRBD2 (5 bases). V dropped 9 bases and J dropped 5 bases, with 16 bases sitting between them. This CDR3 contains 14 residues. Germline V gene lookup returns CDR1 MNHNY and CDR2 SVGAGI (reference sequence). This CDR3 is CASSPEARTGELFF. CDR3 nucleotides: TGTGCCAGTTCGCCGGAGGCGAGGACCGGGGAGCTGTTTTTT.

V and J are TRBV4-2 and TRBJ2-3, with 13 bases that match TRBD2. The CDR3 loop spans 17 amino acids. The V segment lost 0 bases and the J segment 2 bases; nucleotides outside the gene matches: 2. Germline values: CDR1 LGHNA, CDR2 YNFKEQ. The CDR3 protein is CASSQEGLAGVTDTQYF. In nucleotides, the CDR3 is TGTGCCAGCAGCCAAGAAGGACTAGCGGGAGTCACAGATACGCAGTATTTT.

This chain connects TRBV15 to TRBJ2-1; TRBD1 agrees at 7 bases. The V gene end was trimmed by 1 base and the J gene end by 6 bases; junction bases not matched to a gene: 3. The CDR3 is made up of 14 amino acids. Germline CDR1 LNHNV, CDR2 YYDKDF (reference sequence). As DNA, the CDR3 is TGTGCCACCAGCAGAGGGCAGGGGGTCAATGAGCAGTTCTTC. Translated, it gives CATSRGQGVNEQFF.

The chain recombines TRBV19 with TRBJ1-1; the match to TRBD1 covers 8 bases. J lost 0 bases, V lost 8 bases, and 8 bases had no gene match. Germline lookup yields CDR1 LNHDA and CDR2 SQIVND (reference sequence). This CDR3 is built from 15 residues. The CDR3 DNA is TGTGCCAGTCGCCCAGGGGGCGCTATGAACACTGAAGCTTTCTTT. It translates to CASRPGGAMNTEAFF. The full variable domain, completed using reference TRBV19 and TRBJ1-1, is DGGITQSPKYLFRKEGQNVTLSCEQNLNHDAMYWYRQDPGQGLRLIYYSQIVNDFQKGDIAEGYSVSREKKESFPLTVTSAQKNPTAFYLCASRPGGAMNTEAFFGQGTRLTVV.

The rearrangement joins TRBV19 to TRBJ2-3; TRBD1 agrees at 8 bases. CDR3 length equals 16 residues. Germline V gives CDR1 LNHDA, CDR2 SQIVND (reference sequence). With 1 base clipped from V and 3 bases from J, the junction kept 6 bases outside the gene matches. The CDR3, as DNA: TGTGCCAGTAGTATAGTAGGAGGACAGGGAACAGATACGCAGTATTTT. Its protein is CASSIVGGQGTDTQYF.

CDR3 DNA sequence: TGCGCCAGCAGTCAATCTGGTGGAGGGGATAGCAATCAGCCCCAGCATTTT. It yields the protein CASSQSGGGDSNQPQHF. The genes are TRBV23-1 and TRBJ1-5; perhaps TRBD1 as D (5 bases). Being an ORF, TRBV23-1 has a function that is uncertain. This CDR3 is built from 17 residues. Trimming took off 0 bases at V and 0 bases at J, with 12 bases between the two ends.

V gene TRBV6-2 or TRBV6-3 combines with J gene TRBJ2-7, with TRBD1 matching 9 bases. The germline gives CDR1 MNHEY, CDR2 SVGEGT. The CDR3 loop spans 15 amino acids. The ends lost 2 bases at V and 6 bases at J; junction bases unmatched: 8. The CDR3 protein is CASSYPRDRAPEQYF. CDR3 nucleotide sequence: TGTGCCAGCAGTTACCCCAGGGACAGGGCTCCCGAGCAGTACTTC.

This chain links TRBV18 with TRBJ1-4; 11 bases match TRBD1. V was pared by 3 bases and J by 5 bases, with 8 bases of the junction left unmatched. This CDR3 has 17 amino acids. Germline V CDR1 and CDR2: KGHSH, LQKENI. As DNA, the CDR3 is TGTGCCAGCTCACCTTACTCAAGGACAGGGGGCAATGAAAAACTGTTTTTT. It encodes CASSPYSRTGGNEKLFF.

The chain joins TRBV5-1 to TRBJ2-1, with 12 nucleotides matching TRBD2. This CDR3 region has 16 residues. The germline V gene encodes CDR1 SGHRS and CDR2 YFSETQ. Unmatched junction bases numbered 12, after V lost 4 bases and J lost 10 bases. In DNA form, the CDR3 reads TGCGCCAGCAGCCACACCCTGACTAGCGGGAGTTACGAGCAGTTCTTC. The encoded protein is CASSHTLTSGSYEQFF.

This chain links TRBV11-1 with TRBJ2-6; D not resolved. Germline V gene data show CDR1 as SGHAT and CDR2 as FQDESV (reference sequence). Trimming cost V 2 bases and J 0 bases, with 5 bases left between them. The length of the CDR3 is 15 residues. CDR3 coding DNA: TGTGCCAGCAGCTTAACCGGCTCTGGGGCCAACGTCCTGACTTTC. Residues: CASSLTGSGANVLTF.